This T cell receptor (beta chain) was captured by sequencing in a study of CD8 T cells in Susac syndrome. Random hexamers were used to reverse transcribe an amount of 0.5 to 1 ug RNA. MiXCR, applied by TCRdb to the immunoSEQ multiplex PCR reads, yields one record per CDR3 protein. The data contain a few hundred thousand distinct CDR3 sequences, more than 85% of them seen just once; the ten biggest clones take up around 0.08%. The CDR3 contains 18 residues. V trimming: 0 bases; J trimming: 4 bases; junction bases outside the gene matches: 12. Per germline, CDR1 SGHDN and CDR2 FVKESK. Input material: CD4+ T cells from PBMCs. The TCR comes from a human donor with multiple sclerosis. The chain uses TRBV14 and TRBJ1-2; TRBD1 aligns across 9 bases. The CDR3 nucleotides are TGTGCCAGCAGCCAAGATGGGACAGGGCGACGTCTCGGCTATGGCTACACCTTC. As protein: CASSQDGTGRRLGYGYTF. The variable domain in full, with the rest retrieved from reference TRBV14 and TRBJ1-2, is EAGVTQFPSHSVIEKGQTVTLRCDPISGHDNLYWYRRVMGKEIKFLLHFVKESKQDESGMPNNRFLAERTGGTYSTLKVQPAELEDSGVYFCASSQDGTGRRLGYGYTFGSGTRLTVV.